Below, 6 T cell receptor beta chains from the same sample are listed, as sequenced in a study of blood T cell repertoires in COVID-19 (dated by TCRdb to the early 2020s). Library prep was done by the immunoSEQ multiplex PCR assay. TCRdb took over this immuneACCESS table, retaining in-frame rearrangements with V and J assigned. Such tables are incomplete; in checked studies, under half of the missing clones stem from an unresolved V gene, and the remainder is unexplained. In this sample the table shows about 310,000 clones, roughly 89% of which occur a single time. Of the sample, about 8.9% falls within the top ten clones. The source material was PBMCs or T cells enriched from blood (not recorded which). All receptors come from a woman aged 18-29 years who had recovered from COVID-19.

The rearrangement joins TRBV20-1 to TRBJ2-5; TRBD1 matches 7 bases. Looked up from germline, CDR1 is DFQATT and CDR2 is SNEGSKA (reference sequence). V trimming: 3 bases; J trimming: 2 bases; junction bases outside the gene matches: 6. The CDR3 covers 14 residues. The CDR3 spells CSASTGTEQETQYF. DNA for the CDR3: TGCAGTGCTAGTACCGGGACAGAACAAGAGACCCAGTACTTC.

This clone was seen only once. The chain couples TRBV5-1 to TRBJ2-7; 7 bases agree with TRBD2. In germline, CDR1 is SGHRS, CDR2 YFSETQ. This CDR3 is 13 amino acids long. J lost 4 bases, V lost 4 bases, and 5 bases had no gene match. This CDR3 reads CASSTREKYEQYF. CDR3 DNA: TGCGCCAGCAGCACGCGGGAGAAGTACGAGCAGTACTTC.

In DNA form, the CDR3 reads TGTGCCAGCAGCGATCCGGGACATCTTAACTATGGCTACACCTTC. Residues: CASSDPGHLNYGYTF. The chain links TRBV5-8 to TRBJ1-2, with D tentatively TRBD1 (6 bases). This CDR3 contains 15 residues. CDR1 is SGHTS and CDR2 is YDEGEE in the germline V gene. V lost 4 bases, J lost 1 base, and 14 bases lay in between.

V and J are TRBV6-5 and TRBJ2-7; 9 bases agree with TRBD1. Germline V gene data show CDR1 as MNHEY and CDR2 as SVGAGI. Trimming at V came to 6 bases and at J to 4 bases, leaving 10 bases not matched to a gene. This CDR3 is 15 amino acids long. Here the CDR3 reads CASSRPGTGRYEQYF. The DNA of the CDR3 is TGTGCCAGCAGCCGCCCCGGGACAGGGAGGTACGAGCAGTACTTC.

J is TRBJ2-7 and V is TRBV7-4; the D gene is possibly TRBD2 (5 bases). Germline V gives CDR1 SGHVT, CDR2 SQSDAQ. This CDR3 has 15 residues. Trimming took off 5 bases at V and 2 bases at J, with 16 bases between the two ends. CDR3 coding DNA: TGTGCCAGCAGCCGCACAAAAGCGGAGACCTACGAGCAGTACTTC. Translated, it gives CASSRTKAETYEQYF. Supplemented by reference TRBV7-4 and TRBJ2-7, the full variable domain reads GAGVSQSPRYKVAKRGRDVALRCDSISGHVTLYWYRQTLGQGSEVLTYSQSDAQRDKSGRPSGRFSAERPERSVSTLKIQRTEQGDSAVYLCASSRTKAETYEQYFGPGTRLTVT.

The rearrangement uses TRBV3-1 (or the pseudogene TRBV3-2) and TRBJ1-1, with 7 bases that match TRBD1. This CDR3 is 16 amino acids long. Per the germline V gene, CDR1 is LGHDT and CDR2 is YNNKEL (reference sequence). After removal of 0 bases from V and 6 bases from J, the junction contained 10 bases not matched to a gene. CDR3 sequence reads: CASSQDLPTGRAEAFF. The CDR3 DNA follows: TGTGCCAGCAGCCAAGATCTTCCGACAGGGCGTGCTGAAGCTTTCTTT.